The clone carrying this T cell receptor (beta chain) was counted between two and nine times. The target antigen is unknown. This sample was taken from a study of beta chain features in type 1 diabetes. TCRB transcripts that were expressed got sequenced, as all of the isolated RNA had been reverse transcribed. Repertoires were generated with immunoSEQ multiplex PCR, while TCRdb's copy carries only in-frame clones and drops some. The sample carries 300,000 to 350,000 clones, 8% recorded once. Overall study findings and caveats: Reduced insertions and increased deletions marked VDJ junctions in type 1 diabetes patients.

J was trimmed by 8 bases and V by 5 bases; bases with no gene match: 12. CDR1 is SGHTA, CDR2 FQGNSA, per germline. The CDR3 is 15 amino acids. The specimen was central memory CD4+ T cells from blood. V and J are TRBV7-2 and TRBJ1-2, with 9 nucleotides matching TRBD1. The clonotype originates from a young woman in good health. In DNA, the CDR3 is TGTGCCAGCAGCAAGACGGGACAGGGTATTTGGGGCTACACCTTC. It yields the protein CASSKTGQGIWGYTF.